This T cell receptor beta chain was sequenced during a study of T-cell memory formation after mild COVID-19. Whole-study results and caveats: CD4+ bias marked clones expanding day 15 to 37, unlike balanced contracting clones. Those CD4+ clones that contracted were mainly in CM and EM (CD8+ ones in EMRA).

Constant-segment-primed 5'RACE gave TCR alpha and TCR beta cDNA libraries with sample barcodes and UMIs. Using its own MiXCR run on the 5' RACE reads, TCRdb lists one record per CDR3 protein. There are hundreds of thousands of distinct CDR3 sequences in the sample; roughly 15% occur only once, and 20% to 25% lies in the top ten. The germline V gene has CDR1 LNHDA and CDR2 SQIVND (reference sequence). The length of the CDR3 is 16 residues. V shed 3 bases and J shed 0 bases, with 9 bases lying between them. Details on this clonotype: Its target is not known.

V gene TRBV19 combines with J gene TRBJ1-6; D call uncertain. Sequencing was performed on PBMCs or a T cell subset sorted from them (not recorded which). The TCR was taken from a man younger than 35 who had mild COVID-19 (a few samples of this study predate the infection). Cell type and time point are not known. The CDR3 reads CASSIWASSYNSPLHF. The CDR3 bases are TGTGCCAGTAGTATTTGGGCCAGCTCCTATAATTCACCCCTCCACTTT.